The clone carrying this TCR beta chain was found a few times. As yet, its antigen is unknown. The V and J ends lost 5 bases and 3 bases respectively, with 14 bases between them. The V gene's germline CDR1 is SGHTA and CDR2 FQGNSA. The CDR3 runs 14 residues. The entry originates in a study of T-cell memory formation after mild COVID-19. At the level of the study: Clusters were largely donor specific. Whole-study findings and limits: CM and EM subsets held most contracting CD4+ clones; EMRA held CD8+ ones. In pre-infection memory, a portion of responding clones appeared, which suggested that cross-reactive memory joined.

TCRdb ran MiXCR on the 5' RACE reads and lists one entry per CDR3 protein. The table has around 150,000 distinct CDR3 sequences, about 14% seen once. Material: PBMCs or a T cell subset sorted from them (not recorded which). The receptor was isolated from an adult woman who had mild COVID-19 (a few samples of this study predate the infection). Cell type and time point are not known. The V call is TRBV7-2, the J call TRBJ2-7; D is ambiguous. The CDR3 nucleotides are TGTGCCAGCAGCCACACCCAGGCGGTCTACGAGCAGTACTTC. Translated, it gives CASSHTQAVYEQYF.